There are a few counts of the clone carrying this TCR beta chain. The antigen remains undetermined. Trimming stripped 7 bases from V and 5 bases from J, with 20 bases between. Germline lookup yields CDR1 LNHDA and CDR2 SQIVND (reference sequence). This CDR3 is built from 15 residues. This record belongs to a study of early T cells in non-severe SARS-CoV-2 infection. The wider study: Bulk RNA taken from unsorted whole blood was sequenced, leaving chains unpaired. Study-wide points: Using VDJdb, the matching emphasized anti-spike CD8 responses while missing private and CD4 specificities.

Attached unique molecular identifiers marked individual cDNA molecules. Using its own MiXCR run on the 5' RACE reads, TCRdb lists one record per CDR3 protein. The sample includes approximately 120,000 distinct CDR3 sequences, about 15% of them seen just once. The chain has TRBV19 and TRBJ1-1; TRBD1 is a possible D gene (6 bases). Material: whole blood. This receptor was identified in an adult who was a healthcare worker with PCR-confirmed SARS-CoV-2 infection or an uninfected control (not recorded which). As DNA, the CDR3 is TGTGCCAGTAACCCCCAGGGGCGGTCCGGAACTGAAGCTTTCTTT. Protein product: CASNPQGRSGTEAFF.